This TCR beta chain was identified in a study of blood T cells in healthy people across ages. Study results and limitations: In long-lived donors, naive CD4+ cell counts and diversity exceeded those of aged donors. The percentage of naive T cells correlated strongly with TCR beta diversity.

Each of the donors had around 10 milliliters of peripheral blood drawn into EDTA-treated Vacutainer tubes. Per sample, at least 6 micrograms of total RNA were extracted. The second PCR ran about 6 to 11 cycles with a sample-barcoded 5' primer and J-beta primers. TCRdb recomputed calls from the 5' RACE reads with MiXCR, one row per CDR3 protein. The sample includes about a million distinct CDR3 sequences, 45% to 60% of them seen just once. About this clonotype: Its specificity is not known.

J was trimmed by 4 bases and V by 3 bases; bases with no gene match: 6. The CDR3 covers 15 residues. Germline-derived CDR1 and CDR2 are LGHDT and YNNKEL (reference sequence). This rearrangement joins TRBV3-1 to TRBJ2-1; 7 nucleotides match TRBD2. The receptor was derived from a woman in her fifties or sixties in good health. The sequenced material came from blood. CDR3 DNA: TGTGCCAGCAGCCACAACGGACTAGGTTACAATGAGCAGTTCTTC. This encodes CASSHNGLGYNEQFF.